Detailed here is one TCR beta chain. What it binds is not known. Regarding time point: persistent/refractory GD, antithyroid drugs over 5 years with positive TRAb. The authors made the TCR library using RNA they extracted from PBMCs. To make TCR beta libraries, researchers used iRepertoire HTBI primers and Arm-PCR of CDR3 regions. From the multiplex PCR reads, TCRdb called clonotypes with MiXCR, one entry per CDR3 protein. Of some 370,000 distinct CDR3 sequences in the sample, roughly 25% were seen once. The sample is drawn from a study of regulatory T cells in long-lasting Graves disease. Study findings and constraints: TCR diversity was lower in persistent Graves' patients (versus newly diagnosed ones).

Sequenced material: peripheral blood mononuclear cells (PBMCs), taken when the disease was refractory, from a patient treated with antithyroid drugs. This clonotype originated in a woman aged 40 to 50 with Graves disease.

In nucleotides, the CDR3 is TGTGCCAGCAGCTTAAATTTCCCGGCCAGGCCTAATTCACCCCTCCACTTT. This gives the protein CASSLNFPARPNSPLHF. This sequence joins TRBV11-2 and TRBJ1-6, with unresolved D. Germline lookup yields CDR1 SGHAT and CDR2 FQNNGV. The length of the CDR3 is 17 residues. Trimming left V 2 bases short and J 6 bases short, with 17 bases between.